These 28 T cell receptor beta chains share one sample of origin, sequenced in a study of T cells in Graves' hyperthyroidism and ophthalmopathy. RNA transcripts were the template for amplifying TCR beta CDR3 regions. A set of HTBI primers served as the primers for a first-round RT-PCR of the TCR CDR3. TCRdb independently ran MiXCR on the multiplex PCR reads; one entry per CDR3 protein. The repertoire holds about 380,000 distinct CDR3 sequences, with around 15% as singletons. The sample was blood. Source of these receptors: a woman aged 25 to 39 with Graves' ophthalmopathy.

Only a few counts were recorded for this clonotype. V gene TRBV5-1 combines with J gene TRBJ1-5; a possible D gene is TRBD1 (6 bases). This CDR3 region has 15 residues. The V and J ends lost 0 bases and 1 base respectively, with 8 bases between them. CDR1 is SGHRS and CDR2 is YFSETQ in the germline V gene. The CDR3 spells CASSLGGQSNQPQHF. DNA for the CDR3: TGCGCCAGCAGCTTGGGTGGACAGAGCAATCAGCCCCAGCATTTT.

This chain uses TRBV5-1 with TRBJ2-7; D unclear. The CDR3 runs to 12 residues. Germline CDR1 and CDR2: SGHRS and YFSETQ. V was cut by 4 bases and J by 3 bases, with 8 bases left in between. The CDR3 loop is CASSPDVYEQYF. Written as DNA, the CDR3 is TGCGCCAGCAGCCCGGACGTCTACGAGCAGTACTTC. The full variable domain, with the rest looked up from reference TRBV5-1 and TRBJ2-7, is KAGVTQTPRYLIKTRGQQVTLSCSPISGHRSVSWYQQTPGQGLQFLFEYFSETQRNKGNFPGRFSGRQFSNSRSEMNVSTLELGDSALYLCASSPDVYEQYFGPGTRLTVT.

This clonotype was picked up many times. CDR3 in DNA: TGTGCCAGCTCACCCGCCCCGGGTAGAGCTAACTATGGCTACACCTTC. It translates to CASSPAPGRANYGYTF. The chain joins TRBV18 to TRBJ1-2; D ambiguous. The CDR3 totals 16 residues. Trimming cost V 3 bases and J 0 bases, with 14 bases left between them. CDR1 is KGHSH and CDR2 is LQKENI in the germline V gene.

This clonotype has only a few counts. The chain combines TRBV5-6 with TRBJ1-1; tentative D call: TRBD1 (6 bases). The CDR3 length is 19 residues. The germline V gene has CDR1 SGHDT and CDR2 YYEEEE. V lost 1 base and J 1 base, leaving 23 bases between the germline ends. This CDR3 reads CASSLRPNRDKVWNTEAFF. CDR3 DNA: TGTGCCAGCAGCTTGCGCCCCAACCGGGACAAGGTGTGGAACACTGAAGCTTTCTTT.

The CDR3 reads CASSSTGTSGGAYYNEQFF. CDR3 DNA: TGTGCCAGCAGCTCAACCGGGACTAGCGGGGGGGCTTACTACAATGAGCAGTTCTTC. V gene TRBV7-9 combines with J gene TRBJ2-1; TRBD2 matches at 16 bases. Germline CDR1 reads SEHNR; CDR2 reads FQNEAQ (reference sequence). The CDR3 extends over 19 amino acids. The trim removed 4 bases at V and 3 bases at J, leaving 9 bases unmatched.

There are many counts of this clonotype. The genes are TRBV20-1 and TRBJ1-1; TRBD1 is a possible D gene (5 bases). The length of the CDR3 is 12 residues. Germline V gene data show CDR1 as DFQATT and CDR2 as SNEGSKA (reference sequence). V was shortened by 7 bases and J by 0 bases, with 9 bases between the two germline ends. The CDR3 nucleotides are TGCAGTGGGGGGTCAATGAACACTGAAGCTTTCTTT. Encoded protein: CSGGSMNTEAFF.

This clonotype was seen ten or more times. The chain has TRBV5-6 and TRBJ1-5, with D possibly being TRBD1 (5 bases). The V and J ends lost 1 base and 4 bases respectively, with 9 bases between them. The germline gives CDR1 SGHDT, CDR2 YYEEEE. CDR3 length equals 14 residues. This CDR3 reads CASSLYRQNQPQHF. The CDR3 DNA reads TGTGCCAGCAGCTTGTACAGACAGAATCAGCCCCAGCATTTT.

This clonotype showed up many times. CDR3 sequence: CASSLALTSDEQYF. Written as DNA, the CDR3 is TGTGCCAGCAGCTTAGCGTTGACTAGCGACGAGCAGTACTTC. J is TRBJ2-7 and V is TRBV7-2; 8 positions agree with TRBD2. The CDR3 runs 14 residues. Trimming at V came to 0 bases and at J to 5 bases, leaving 3 bases not matched to a gene. The germline gives CDR1 SGHTA, CDR2 FQGNSA.

This clonotype was detected many times. J is TRBJ2-3 and V is TRBV9; no clear D gene. Deletions cut 3 bases from V and 2 bases from J, with 7 bases between. CDR3 size: 13 residues. Looked up from germline, CDR1 is SGDLS and CDR2 is YYNGEE. The CDR3 DNA sequence: TGTGCCAGCAGCGAAGGATACACAGATACGCAGTATTTT. This translates into CASSEGYTDTQYF.

The J gene is TRBJ2-7, the V gene TRBV6-1; 10 nucleotides agree with TRBD1. The CDR3 loop spans 14 amino acids. Germline CDR1 reads MNHNS; CDR2 reads SASEGT. With V trimmed by 6 bases and J by 5 bases, 7 bases remained unmatched. CDR3 protein: CASRWGQGINEQYF. CDR3 DNA: TGTGCCAGCAGATGGGGACAGGGGATCAACGAGCAGTACTTC.

This clonotype turned up a few times. The rearrangement joins TRBV12-3 or TRBV12-4 to TRBJ1-6; D remains ambiguous. CDR3 length: 14 residues. The V end lost 3 bases, the J end lost 7 bases, and 10 bases lay between the germline ends. The CDR3, as DNA: TGTGCCAGCAGTTTTAGACTGGAGAATTCACCCCTCCACTTT. This encodes CASSFRLENSPLHF.

The V gene is TRBV15, the J gene TRBJ1-2, with D unresolved. The germline V gene encodes CDR1 LNHNV and CDR2 YYDKDF (reference sequence). The V gene lost 0 bases and the J gene lost 4 bases, with 15 bases spanning the gap. This CDR3 has 16 residues. The CDR3 DNA follows: TGTGCCACCAGCAGAGAGCTAAACCTAGAGGGCTATGGCTACACCTTC. Translation: CATSRELNLEGYGYTF.

In its sample, this clonotype was seen many times. The gene calls are TRBV6-2 or TRBV6-3 and TRBJ1-5, with TRBD1 identical over 9 bases. The CDR3 sequence is 17 residues long. CDR1 MNHEY and CDR2 SVGEGT come from the germline V gene. V lost 6 bases and J lost 2; bases outside the gene matches: 11. The CDR3 protein is CASRRRDRVLGNQPQHF. The CDR3 DNA follows: TGTGCCAGCAGACGAAGGGACAGGGTTTTGGGCAATCAGCCCCAGCATTTT.

This clonotype was observed at least ten times. The rearrangement links TRBV28 to TRBJ2-3; D uncertain. The CDR3 is 13 residues long. Germline CDR1 is MDHEN and CDR2 is SYDVKM. V lost 3 bases and J lost 9, with 13 bases in between. DNA of the CDR3: TGTGCCAGCAGTTTTATTCGTAGCTTGACGCAGTATTTT. Its translation: CASSFIRSLTQYF.

The sample holds a few counts of this clonotype. This rearrangement joins TRBV19 to TRBJ2-5; 9 bases are shared with TRBD2. Germline V gives CDR1 LNHDA, CDR2 SQIVND (reference sequence). This CDR3 contains 16 residues. V lost 5 bases, J lost 0 bases, and 7 bases stayed unmatched. In nucleotides, the CDR3 is TGTGCCAGTAGTCCTATAGCGGGGGTGTACCAAGAGACCCAGTACTTC. As protein: CASSPIAGVYQETQYF.

The chain uses TRBV20-1 and TRBJ2-3, with TRBD2 identical over 12 bases. The CDR3 runs 17 residues. V trimming: 6 bases; J trimming: 6 bases; junction bases outside the gene matches: 16. Germline V gene sequence: CDR1 DFQATT, CDR2 SNEGSKA (reference sequence). The CDR3 sequence is CSANNPKTSGSRDTQYF. The CDR3, as DNA: TGCAGTGCCAATAACCCCAAGACTAGCGGGAGTCGGGATACGCAGTATTTT.

V gene TRBV19 combines with J gene TRBJ1-1; D gene ambiguous. There are 14 residues in the CDR3. Germline lookup yields CDR1 LNHDA and CDR2 SQIVND (reference sequence). The germline V and J ends were trimmed by 2 bases and 6 bases, with 13 bases remaining between them. The CDR3: CASSIKERTAEAFF. The CDR3 nucleotides read TGTGCCAGTAGTATAAAGGAGAGGACTGCTGAAGCTTTCTTT.

This clonotype was seen only a few times. This rearrangement joins TRBV6-1 to TRBJ2-2, with TRBD1 matching over 8 bases. With 3 bases clipped from V and 6 bases from J, the junction kept 12 bases outside the gene matches. CDR3 length: 17 amino acids. CDR1 and CDR2 (germline): MNHNS, SASEGT. The CDR3: CASSDRIAGGAPGELFF. CDR3 nucleotide sequence: TGTGCCAGCAGTGATAGAATAGCAGGGGGCGCTCCCGGGGAGCTGTTTTTT.

The table lists this clonotype with many counts. The chain has TRBV20-1 and TRBJ2-7; 7 bases align to TRBD2. CDR1 is DFQATT and CDR2 is SNEGSKA in the germline V gene (reference sequence). V lost 6 bases to trimming and J lost 4 bases; unmatched junction nucleotides: 6. The CDR3 runs 12 residues. In DNA, the CDR3 is TGCAGTGCCCCAGAGCGGGGTTACGAGCAGTACTTC. Residues: CSAPERGYEQYF.

This clonotype came up many times. The chain uses TRBV5-1 and TRBJ1-6; perhaps TRBD1 as D (5 bases). Trimming shortened V by 1 base and J by 7 bases, and 12 bases separated the two germline ends. This CDR3 has 15 residues. Germline V gene lookup returns CDR1 SGHRS and CDR2 YFSETQ. The CDR3 DNA sequence: TGCGCCAGCAGCTTGTTGCTGGGGGTAAATTCACCCCTCCACTTT. Its translation: CASSLLLGVNSPLHF. The entire variable domain, with the rest obtained from reference TRBV5-1 and TRBJ1-6, is as follows: KAGVTQTPRYLIKTRGQQVTLSCSPISGHRSVSWYQQTPGQGLQFLFEYFSETQRNKGNFPGRFSGRQFSNSRSEMNVSTLELGDSALYLCASSLLLGVNSPLHFGNGTRLTVT.

This rearrangement joins TRBV18 to TRBJ1-1, with TRBD1 matching 9 bases. V lost 8 bases, J lost 4 bases, and 11 bases stayed unmatched. The CDR3 is made up of 15 amino acids. Per the germline V gene, CDR1 is KGHSH and CDR2 is LQKENI. CDR3 nucleotides: TGTGCCAGCAGCGGGGGACAGGGACGTCGCACTGAAGCTTTCTTT. This gives the protein CASSGGQGRRTEAFF. Combining the CDR3 with reference TRBV18 and TRBJ1-1 gives the whole variable domain NAGVMQNPRHLVRRRGQEARLRCSPMKGHSHVYWYRQLPEEGLKFMVYLQKENIIDESGMPKERFSAEFPKEGPSILRIQQVVRGDSAAYFCASSGGQGRRTEAFFGQGTRLTVV.

The CDR3 loop reads CASSSNTRAGANVLTF. The DNA of the CDR3 is TGTGCCAGCAGTTCTAACACCCGTGCCGGGGCCAACGTCCTGACTTTC. This chain connects TRBV28 to TRBJ2-6; D not certain. Germline loops: CDR1 MDHEN, CDR2 SYDVKM. The CDR3 sequence is 16 residues long. V was shortened by 4 bases and J by 4 bases, with 14 bases between the two germline ends.

This clonotype was picked up a small number of times. The chain couples TRBV9 to TRBJ1-1; tentative D call: TRBD1 (6 bases). The CDR3 spans 17 residues. The germline V and J ends were trimmed by 3 bases and 1 base, with 19 bases remaining between them. Germline V gene lookup returns CDR1 SGDLS and CDR2 YYNGEE. For the CDR3, the DNA is TGTGCCAGCAGCGCGCCATTACAGGGATCTTGGAACACTGAAGCTTTCTTT. Translation gives CASSAPLQGSWNTEAFF.

Of note for this clonotype: Since a much larger clone is just one base distant, this may be a read error. The CDR3 loop is CASSMGQLTDTQYF. The CDR3 DNA reads TGCGCCAGCAGTATGGGACAGCTGACCGATACGCAGTATTTT. The chain recombines TRBV5-1 with TRBJ2-3; 7 nucleotides match TRBD1. J gave up 6 bases and V 5 bases, and 9 bases lay outside the gene matches. The CDR3 totals 14 residues. Germline V lookup: CDR1 SGHRS, CDR2 YFSETQ.

This clonotype turned up a few times. V usage is TRBV6-2 or TRBV6-3 and J usage is TRBJ2-1; 9 bases are a match to TRBD2. The V segment lost 4 bases and the J segment 0 bases; nucleotides outside the gene matches: 10. This CDR3 is 18 amino acids long. The germline V gene encodes CDR1 MNHEY and CDR2 SVGEGT. The CDR3 here is CASSFVAGDHLSYNEQFF. The DNA for the CDR3 is TGTGCCAGCAGTTTTGTAGCGGGGGACCATCTCTCCTACAATGAGCAGTTCTTC.

This clonotype came up many times. This chain connects TRBV29-1 to TRBJ1-1, with D possibly being TRBD1 (5 bases). V lost 4 bases to trimming and J lost 0 bases, with 9 bases between them. The CDR3 loop spans 13 amino acids. Germline lookup yields CDR1 SQVTM and CDR2 ANQGSEA. The CDR3 bases are TGCAGCGTTGTGGGACGGATGAACACTGAAGCTTTCTTT. This sequence encodes CSVVGRMNTEAFF.

The V call is TRBV27, the J call TRBJ1-1; TRBD1 might be the D (5 bases). Looked up from germline, CDR1 is MNHEY and CDR2 is SMNVEV (reference sequence). Between the trimmed V and J ends, which lost 5 bases and 6 bases, there was a span of 13 bases. The CDR3 runs 13 residues. CDR3 nucleotides: TGTGCCAGCAGTCCCCCAGCGGGGGCTGAAGCTTTCTTT. It specifies CASSPPAGAEAFF.

This clonotype showed up many times. The chain is built from TRBV12-3 or TRBV12-4 and TRBJ1-5; D gene uncertain. This CDR3 region has 14 residues. V gave up 3 bases and J gave up 8 bases, with 14 bases separating them. CDR3 nucleotides: TGTGCCAGCAGTTTTTCGGGCCCCGGGGAGCCCCAGCATTTT. It codes for CASSFSGPGEPQHF.